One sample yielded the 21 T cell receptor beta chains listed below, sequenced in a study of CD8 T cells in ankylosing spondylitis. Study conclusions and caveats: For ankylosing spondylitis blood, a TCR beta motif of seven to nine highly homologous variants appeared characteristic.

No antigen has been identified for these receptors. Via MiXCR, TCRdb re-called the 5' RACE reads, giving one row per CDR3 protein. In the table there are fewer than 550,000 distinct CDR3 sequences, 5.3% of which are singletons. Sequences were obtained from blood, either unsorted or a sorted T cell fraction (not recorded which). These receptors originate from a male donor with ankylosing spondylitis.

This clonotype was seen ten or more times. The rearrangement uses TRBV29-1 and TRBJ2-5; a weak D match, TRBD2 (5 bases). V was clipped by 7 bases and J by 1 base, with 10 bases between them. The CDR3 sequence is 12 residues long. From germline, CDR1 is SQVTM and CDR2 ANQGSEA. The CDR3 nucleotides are TGCAGCGCTCCTGCGGGCCAAGAGACCCAGTACTTC. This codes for CSAPAGQETQYF.

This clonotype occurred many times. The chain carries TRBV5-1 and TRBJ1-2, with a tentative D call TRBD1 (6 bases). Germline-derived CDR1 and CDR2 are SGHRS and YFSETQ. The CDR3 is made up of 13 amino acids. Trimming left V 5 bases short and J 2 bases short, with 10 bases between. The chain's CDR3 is CASRGDTNYGYTF. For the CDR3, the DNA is TGCGCCAGCAGGGGGGACACCAACTATGGCTACACCTTC.

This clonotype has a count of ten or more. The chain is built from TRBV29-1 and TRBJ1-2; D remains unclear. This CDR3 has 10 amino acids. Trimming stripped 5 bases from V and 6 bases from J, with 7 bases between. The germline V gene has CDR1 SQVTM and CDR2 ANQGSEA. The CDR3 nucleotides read TGCAGCGTTCGGAGGGATGGCTACACCTTC. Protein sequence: CSVRRDGYTF.

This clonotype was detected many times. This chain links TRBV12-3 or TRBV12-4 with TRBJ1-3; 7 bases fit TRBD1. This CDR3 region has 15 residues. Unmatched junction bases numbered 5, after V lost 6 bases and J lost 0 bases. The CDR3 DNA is TGTGCCAGCAGGAATACAGGGGTCTCTGGAAACACCATATATTTT. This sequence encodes CASRNTGVSGNTIYF.

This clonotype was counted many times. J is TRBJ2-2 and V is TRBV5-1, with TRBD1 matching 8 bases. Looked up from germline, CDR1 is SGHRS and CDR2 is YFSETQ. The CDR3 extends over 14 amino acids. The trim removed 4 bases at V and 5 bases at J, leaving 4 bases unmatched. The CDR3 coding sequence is TGCGCCAGCAGCACCGGACAGGGTACCGGGGAGCTGTTTTTT. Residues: CASSTGQGTGELFF. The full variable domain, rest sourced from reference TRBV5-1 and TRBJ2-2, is KAGVTQTPRYLIKTRGQQVTLSCSPISGHRSVSWYQQTPGQGLQFLFEYFSETQRNKGNFPGRFSGRQFSNSRSEMNVSTLELGDSALYLCASSTGQGTGELFFGEGSRLTVL.

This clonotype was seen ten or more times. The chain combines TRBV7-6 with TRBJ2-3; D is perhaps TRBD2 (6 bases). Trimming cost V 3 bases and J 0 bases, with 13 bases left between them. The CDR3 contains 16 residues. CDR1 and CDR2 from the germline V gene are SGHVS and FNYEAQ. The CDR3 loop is CASSFLGGESTDTQYF. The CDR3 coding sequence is TGTGCCAGCAGCTTCCTCGGCGGGGAGAGCACAGATACGCAGTATTTT.

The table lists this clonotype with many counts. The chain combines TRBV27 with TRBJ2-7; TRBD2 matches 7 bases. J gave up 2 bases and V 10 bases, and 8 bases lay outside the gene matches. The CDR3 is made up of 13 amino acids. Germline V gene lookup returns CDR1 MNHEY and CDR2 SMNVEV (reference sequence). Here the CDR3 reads CATYGSGAYEQYF. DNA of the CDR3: TGTGCCACTTACGGAAGCGGGGCCTACGAGCAGTACTTC.

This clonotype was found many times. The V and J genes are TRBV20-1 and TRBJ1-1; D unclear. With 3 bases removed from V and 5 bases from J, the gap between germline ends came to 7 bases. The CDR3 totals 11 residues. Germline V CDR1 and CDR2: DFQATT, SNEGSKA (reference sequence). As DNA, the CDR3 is TGCAGTGCTAGGGCGAATACTGAAGCTTTCTTT. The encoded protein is CSARANTEAFF.

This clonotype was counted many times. The CDR3 DNA reads TGTGCCAGCAGTTCCTTACGGGCGGAACAAGAGACCCAGTACTTC. It yields the protein CASSSLRAEQETQYF. V usage is TRBV28 and J usage is TRBJ2-5; D ambiguous. Trimming shortened V by 4 bases and J by 2 bases, and 14 bases separated the two germline ends. CDR1 and CDR2 from the germline V gene are MDHEN and SYDVKM. The CDR3 runs to 15 residues.

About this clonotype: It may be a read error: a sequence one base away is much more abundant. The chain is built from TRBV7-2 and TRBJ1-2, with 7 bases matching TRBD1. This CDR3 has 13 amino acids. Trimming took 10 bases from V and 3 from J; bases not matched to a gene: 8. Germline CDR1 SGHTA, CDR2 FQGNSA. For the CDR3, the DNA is TGTGCCAACGCAGGGGGATTCGACTATGGCTACACCTTC. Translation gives CANAGGFDYGYTF.

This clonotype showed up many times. CDR3 protein: CASSQDRVYYEQYF. For the CDR3, the DNA is TGCGCCAGCAGCCAAGATAGGGTCTACTACGAGCAGTACTTC. The V gene is TRBV4-3, the J gene TRBJ2-7; D unclear. CDR1 and CDR2 (germline): LGHNA, YSLEER. The CDR3 covers 14 residues. V lost 0 bases and J 3 bases, leaving 9 bases between the germline ends.

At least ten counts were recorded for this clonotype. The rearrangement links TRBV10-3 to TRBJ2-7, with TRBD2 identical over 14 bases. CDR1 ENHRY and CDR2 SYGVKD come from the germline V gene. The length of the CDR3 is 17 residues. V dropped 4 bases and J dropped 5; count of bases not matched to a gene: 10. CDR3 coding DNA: TGTGCCATCAGTGCACTGACTAGCGGGAGGGCTATCGACGAGCAGTACTTC. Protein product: CAISALTSGRAIDEQYF.

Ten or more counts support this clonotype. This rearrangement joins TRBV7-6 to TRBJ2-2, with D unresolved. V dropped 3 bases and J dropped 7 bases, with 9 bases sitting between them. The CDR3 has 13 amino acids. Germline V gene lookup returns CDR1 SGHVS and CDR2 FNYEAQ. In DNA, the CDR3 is TGTGCCAGCAGCTTTAGTGGGATCGGGGAGCTGTTTTTT. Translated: CASSFSGIGELFF.

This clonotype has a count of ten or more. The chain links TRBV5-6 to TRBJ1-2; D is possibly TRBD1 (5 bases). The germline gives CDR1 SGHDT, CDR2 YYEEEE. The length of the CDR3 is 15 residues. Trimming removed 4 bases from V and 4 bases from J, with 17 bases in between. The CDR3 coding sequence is TGTGCCAGCAGCACGCGGGACGGTATAACCTATGGCTACACCTTC. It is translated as CASSTRDGITYGYTF.

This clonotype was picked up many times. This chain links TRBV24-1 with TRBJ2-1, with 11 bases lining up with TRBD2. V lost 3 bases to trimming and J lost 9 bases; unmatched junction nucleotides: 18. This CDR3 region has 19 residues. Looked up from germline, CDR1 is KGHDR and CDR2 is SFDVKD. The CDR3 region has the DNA TGTGCCACCAGTGATCGACCCCGCCCGGGACTAGCGGCGAGGGGTGAGCAGTTCTTC. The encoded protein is CATSDRPRPGLAARGEQFF.

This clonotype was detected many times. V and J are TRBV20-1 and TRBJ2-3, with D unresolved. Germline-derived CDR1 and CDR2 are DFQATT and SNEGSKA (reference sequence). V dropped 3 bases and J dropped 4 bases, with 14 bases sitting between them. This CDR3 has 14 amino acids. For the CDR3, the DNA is TGCAGTGCTAGGGCCCGCAGCTCGGCAGATACGCAGTATTTT. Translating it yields CSARARSSADTQYF.

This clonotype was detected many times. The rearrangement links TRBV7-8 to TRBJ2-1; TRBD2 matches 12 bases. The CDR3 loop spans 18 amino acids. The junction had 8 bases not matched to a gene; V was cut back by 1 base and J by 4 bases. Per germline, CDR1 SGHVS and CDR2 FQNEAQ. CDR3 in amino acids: CASSLGPWTSGAYNEQFF. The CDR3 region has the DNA TGTGCCAGCAGCTTAGGCCCATGGACTAGCGGGGCTTACAATGAGCAGTTCTTC.

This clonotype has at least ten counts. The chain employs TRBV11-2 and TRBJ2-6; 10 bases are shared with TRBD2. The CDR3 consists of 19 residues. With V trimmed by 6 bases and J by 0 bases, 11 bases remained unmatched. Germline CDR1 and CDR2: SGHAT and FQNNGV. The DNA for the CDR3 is TGTGCCAGCAGACCGATCGGGACTAGCGCGAACTCTGGGGCCAACGTCCTGACTTTC. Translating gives CASRPIGTSANSGANVLTF.

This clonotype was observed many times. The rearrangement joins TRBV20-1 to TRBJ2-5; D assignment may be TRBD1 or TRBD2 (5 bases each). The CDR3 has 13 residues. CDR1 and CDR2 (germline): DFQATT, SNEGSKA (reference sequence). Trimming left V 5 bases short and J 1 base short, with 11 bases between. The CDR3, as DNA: TGCAGTGCTCTTACGGGGCTCCAAGAGACCCAGTACTTC. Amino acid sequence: CSALTGLQETQYF.

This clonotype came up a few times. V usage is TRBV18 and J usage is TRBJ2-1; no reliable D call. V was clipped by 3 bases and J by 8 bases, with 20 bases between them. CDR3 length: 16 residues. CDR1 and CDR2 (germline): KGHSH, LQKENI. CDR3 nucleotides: TGTGCCAGCTCACCTACCGGGTCCCCAAAGGTCGATGAGCAGTTCTTC. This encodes CASSPTGSPKVDEQFF.

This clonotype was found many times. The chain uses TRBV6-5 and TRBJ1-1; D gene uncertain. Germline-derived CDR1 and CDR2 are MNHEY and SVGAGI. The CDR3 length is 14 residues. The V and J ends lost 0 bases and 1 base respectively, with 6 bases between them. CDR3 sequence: CASSYSFRNTEAFF. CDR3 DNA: TGTGCCAGCAGTTACTCGTTCCGGAACACTGAAGCTTTCTTT.